Listed below are T cell receptor beta chains from one sample, sequenced in a study of OX40 agonist ivuxolimab in advanced cancers. Sequencing used immunoSEQ multiplex PCR; TCRdb keeps in-frame clones, though not all of them. This repertoire shows roughly 76,000 clones, approximately 84% found once; its top ten account for 20% to 25%. Material: CD4+ or CD8+ T cells sorted from blood, obtained in a trial of the OX40 agonist ivuxolimab. These receptors all come from an adult with an advanced solid tumor such as melanoma, head and neck, liver or kidney cancer. Both conserved end residues are part of each CDR3. The D gene is left open where the match is weak. The size entry is marked missing in some rows and otherwise reads once, few, many or a size class.

d_gene	abundance	v_gene	j_gene	CDR3nt	CDR3aa
TRBD1	-	TRBV6-6	TRBJ1-6	TGTGCCAGCAGTCCCGGGACAGATAATTCACCCCTCCACTTT	CASSPGTDNSPLHF
TRBD1	-	TRBV4-1	TRBJ2-5	TGCGCCAGCAGCCAAACCATCCAGATGACAGGGGGCGAGACCCAGTACTTC	CASSQTIQMTGGETQYF
TRBD2	once	TRBV19	TRBJ2-1	TGTGCCAGTAGTATAGGCGCGGGAGGGCCTTTCAGTGAGCAGTTCTTC	CASSIGAGGPFSEQFF
TRBD1	-	TRBV10-3	TRBJ1-3	TGTGCCATCAGTGACGGGGACAGGGGAGGAAACACCATATATTTT	CAISDGDRGGNTIYF
TRBD2	-	TRBV28	TRBJ2-5	TGTGCCAGCAGCCAACAGCGGGGGCACTCCCAGACCCAGTACTTC	CASSQQRGHSQTQYF
-	-	TRBV6-1	TRBJ2-2	TGTGCCAGCAGTGATCAGGGCGGTAGGACCGGGGAGCTGTTTTTT	CASSDQGGRTGELFF
-	-	TRBV28	TRBJ2-7	TGTGCCAGCAGTTCCAACAGGGACGAGCAGTACTTC	CASSSNRDEQYF
-	once	TRBV2	TRBJ1-5	TGTGCCAGTGAGGCAGGGAACAATCAGCCCCAGCATTTT	CASEAGNNQPQHF
TRBD1	-	TRBV2	TRBJ2-7	TGTGCCAGCATGACAGGGGAGGAGGTCGAGCAGTACTTC	CASMTGEEVEQYF
TRBD1	-	TRBV7-9	TRBJ1-6	TGTGCCAGCACCCAGGGGGCCAATTCACCCCTCCACTTT	CASTQGANSPLHF